These 10 T cell receptor beta chains came from one sample sequenced in a study of T cells in Graves' hyperthyroidism and ophthalmopathy. RNA transcripts gave rise to amplified TCR beta CDR3 regions. Researchers ran a first-round RT-PCR on the TCR CDR3 using the HTBI primer set. Using its own MiXCR run on the multiplex PCR reads, TCRdb lists one record per CDR3 protein. The table includes about 250,000 distinct CDR3 sequences, approximately 23% detected once. Specimen: blood. The source is a middle-aged woman with Graves' ophthalmopathy.

This clonotype was counted ten times or more. This chain joins TRBV28 and TRBJ1-5; D is unresolved. Looked up from germline, CDR1 is MDHEN and CDR2 is SYDVKM. The CDR3 is 14 residues long. Trimming took 6 bases from V and 3 from J, leaving 12 bases between them. In DNA form, the CDR3 reads TGTGCCAGCAGACCCTCGGTGTTCAATCAGCCCCAGCATTTT. As protein: CASRPSVFNQPQHF.

The table lists this clonotype with many counts. The chain joins TRBV5-1 to TRBJ1-1, with D perhaps TRBD1 (5 bases). Germline V gene sequence: CDR1 SGHRS, CDR2 YFSETQ. The CDR3 length is 17 residues. Deletions cut 2 bases from V and 0 bases from J, with 17 bases between. Here the CDR3 reads CASSFEWGSAMNTEAFF. CDR3 bases: TGCGCCAGCAGCTTTGAGTGGGGGTCGGCTATGAACACTGAAGCTTTCTTT.

Ten or more counts support this clonotype. The chain couples TRBV5-1 to TRBJ2-5; TRBD1 aligns across 7 bases. The CDR3 spans 15 residues. Germline V gene lookup returns CDR1 SGHRS and CDR2 YFSETQ. V shed 4 bases and J 1 base; nucleotides not matched to a gene: 7. DNA for the CDR3: TGCGCCAGCAGCCCCGGGGACAGAATCCAAGAGACCCAGTACTTC. Translating it yields CASSPGDRIQETQYF. Full variable domain (remainder filled in from reference TRBV5-1 and TRBJ2-5): KAGVTQTPRYLIKTRGQQVTLSCSPISGHRSVSWYQQTPGQGLQFLFEYFSETQRNKGNFPGRFSGRQFSNSRSEMNVSTLELGDSALYLCASSPGDRIQETQYFGPGTRLLVL.

This clonotype was seen at least ten times. The V call is TRBV28, the J call TRBJ1-1; a weak D match, TRBD1 (6 bases). The CDR3 loop spans 15 amino acids. CDR1 and CDR2 (germline): MDHEN, SYDVKM. Trimming cost V 5 bases and J 3 bases, with 16 bases left between them. The CDR3 region has the DNA TGTGCCAGCAGTAGACCTACACAGGGTGACACTGAAGCTTTCTTT. Translating gives CASSRPTQGDTEAFF.

This clonotype has a count of ten or more. The chain links TRBV12-3 or TRBV12-4 to TRBJ2-2; D might be TRBD1 (5 bases). This CDR3 has 14 amino acids. The V gene lost 7 bases and the J gene lost 5 bases, with 14 bases spanning the gap. CDR3 DNA: TGTGCCAGCACTTTCCAGGGTAAAACCGGGGAGCTGTTTTTT. Protein sequence: CASTFQGKTGELFF.

The table lists this clonotype with many counts. The chain links TRBV10-3 to TRBJ2-7; no clear D. Trimming removed 4 bases from V and 5 bases from J, with 21 bases in between. The CDR3 loop spans 16 amino acids. Germline values: CDR1 ENHRY, CDR2 SYGVKD. The CDR3 region is CAISGTGLPPEDEQYF. The CDR3 DNA follows: TGTGCCATCAGTGGCACCGGGTTACCTCCCGAGGACGAGCAGTACTTC.

At least ten counts were recorded for this clonotype. The rearrangement links TRBV3-1 to TRBJ2-7; the match to TRBD1 covers 8 bases. The trim removed 5 bases at V and 4 bases at J, leaving 10 bases unmatched. The CDR3 has 15 residues. Looked up from germline, CDR1 is LGHDT and CDR2 is YNNKEL (reference sequence). CDR3 residues: CASSARDRGLYEQYF. CDR3 bases: TGTGCCAGCAGCGCGCGAGACAGGGGCCTTTACGAGCAGTACTTC.

This clonotype has at least ten counts. The rearrangement joins TRBV24-1 to TRBJ2-6; possible D gene TRBD1, 6 bases. Deletions cut 7 bases from V and 12 bases from J, with 24 bases between. The CDR3 has 16 residues. CDR1 is KGHDR and CDR2 is SFDVKD in the germline V gene. The CDR3 spells CATSPNRAPNYGVLTF. The CDR3 region has the DNA TGTGCCACCAGCCCTAACAGGGCCCCAAACTATGGCGTCCTGACTTTC.

In this sample, this clonotype turned up many times. V gene TRBV5-1 combines with J gene TRBJ2-5; either TRBD1 or TRBD2 may supply D (6 bases each). Germline V gene lookup returns CDR1 SGHRS and CDR2 YFSETQ. V lost 4 bases and J 0 bases, leaving 13 bases between the germline ends. This CDR3 region has 15 residues. In DNA form, the CDR3 reads TGCGCCAGCAGCCCCTGGGGGGCGTACCAAGAGACCCAGTACTTC. It specifies CASSPWGAYQETQYF.

Many counts were recorded for this clonotype. The chain has TRBV12-3 or TRBV12-4 and TRBJ2-1; 10 nucleotides line up with TRBD2. The CDR3 spans 16 residues. Losses at the gene ends were 5 bases for V and 8 bases for J; bases not matched to a gene: 12. CDR3 DNA sequence: TGTGCCAGCAGTGATCCAGCGGGAGGGCTATGGGATGAGCAGTTCTTC. It codes for CASSDPAGGLWDEQFF.